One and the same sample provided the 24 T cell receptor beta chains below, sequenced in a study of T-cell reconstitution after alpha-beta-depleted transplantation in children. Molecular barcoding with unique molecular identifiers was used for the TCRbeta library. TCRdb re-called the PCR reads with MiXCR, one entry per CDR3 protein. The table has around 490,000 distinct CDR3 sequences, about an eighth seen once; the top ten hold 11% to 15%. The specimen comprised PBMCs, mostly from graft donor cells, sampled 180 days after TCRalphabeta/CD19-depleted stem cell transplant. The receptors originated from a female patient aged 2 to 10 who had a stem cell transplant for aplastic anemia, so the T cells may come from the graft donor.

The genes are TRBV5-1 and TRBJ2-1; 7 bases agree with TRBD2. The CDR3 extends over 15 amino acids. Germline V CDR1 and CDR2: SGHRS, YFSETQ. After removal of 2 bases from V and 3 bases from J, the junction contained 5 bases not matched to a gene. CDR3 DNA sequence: TGCGCCAGCAGCTTAGCGGGAATTATCTACAATGAGCAGTTCTTC. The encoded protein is CASSLAGIIYNEQFF.

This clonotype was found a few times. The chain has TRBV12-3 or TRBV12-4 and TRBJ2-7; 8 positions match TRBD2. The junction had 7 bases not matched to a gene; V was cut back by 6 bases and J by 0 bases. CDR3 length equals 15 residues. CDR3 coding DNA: TGTGCCAGCAGCCCCTGGCGGGAGGTCTCCTACGAGCAGTACTTC. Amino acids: CASSPWREVSYEQYF.

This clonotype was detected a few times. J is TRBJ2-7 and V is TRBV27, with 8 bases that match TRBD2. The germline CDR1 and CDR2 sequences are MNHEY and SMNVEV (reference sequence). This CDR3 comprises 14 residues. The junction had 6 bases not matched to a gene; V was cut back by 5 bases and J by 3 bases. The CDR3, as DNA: TGTGCCAGCAGTGTTCTAGCGGGTGACTACGAGCAGTACTTC. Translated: CASSVLAGDYEQYF.

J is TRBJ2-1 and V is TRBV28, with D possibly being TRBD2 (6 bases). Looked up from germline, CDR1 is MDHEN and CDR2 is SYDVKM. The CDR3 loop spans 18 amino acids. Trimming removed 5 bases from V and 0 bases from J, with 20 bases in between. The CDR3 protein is CASSSPIFRRASYNEQFF. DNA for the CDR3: TGTGCCAGCAGTAGCCCAATCTTTAGGAGGGCCTCCTACAATGAGCAGTTCTTC.

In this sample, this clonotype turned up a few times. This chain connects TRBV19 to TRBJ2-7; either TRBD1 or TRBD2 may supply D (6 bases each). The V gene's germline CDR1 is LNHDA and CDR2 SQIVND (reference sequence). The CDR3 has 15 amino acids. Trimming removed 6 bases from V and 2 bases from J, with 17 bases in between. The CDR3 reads CASSRPGARTYEQYF. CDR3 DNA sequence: TGTGCCAGTAGCCGCCCGGGGGCGAGAACCTACGAGCAGTACTTC.

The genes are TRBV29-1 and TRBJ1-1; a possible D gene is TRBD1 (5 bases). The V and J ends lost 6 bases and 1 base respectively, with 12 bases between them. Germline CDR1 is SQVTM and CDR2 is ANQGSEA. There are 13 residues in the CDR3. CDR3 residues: CSVLLQGNTEAFF. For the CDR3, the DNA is TGCAGCGTCCTCCTGCAGGGGAACACTGAAGCTTTCTTT.

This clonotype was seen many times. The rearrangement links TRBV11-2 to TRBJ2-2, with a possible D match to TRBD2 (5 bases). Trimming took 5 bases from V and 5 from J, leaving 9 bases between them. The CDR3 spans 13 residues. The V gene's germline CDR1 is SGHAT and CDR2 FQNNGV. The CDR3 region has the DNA TGTGCCAGCAGCCCGACGGGGACCGGGGAGCTGTTTTTT. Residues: CASSPTGTGELFF.

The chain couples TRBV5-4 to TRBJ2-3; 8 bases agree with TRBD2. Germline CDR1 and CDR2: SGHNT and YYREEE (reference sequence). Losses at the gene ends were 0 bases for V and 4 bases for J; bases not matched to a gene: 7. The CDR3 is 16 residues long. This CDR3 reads CASSLDGRAVPDTQYF. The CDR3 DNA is TGTGCCAGCAGCTTGGACGGGAGGGCCGTCCCAGATACGCAGTATTTT.

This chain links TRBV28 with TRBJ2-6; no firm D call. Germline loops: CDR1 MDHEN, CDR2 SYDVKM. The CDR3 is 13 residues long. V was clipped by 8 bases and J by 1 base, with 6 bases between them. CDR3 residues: CASRKSGANVLTF. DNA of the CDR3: TGTGCCAGCCGGAAGTCTGGGGCCAACGTCCTGACTTTC. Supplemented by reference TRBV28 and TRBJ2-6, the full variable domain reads DVKVTQSSRYLVKRTGEKVFLECVQDMDHENMFWYRQDPGLGLRLIYFSYDVKMKEKGDIPEGYSVSREKKERFSLILESASTNQTSMYLCASRKSGANVLTFGAGSRLTVL.

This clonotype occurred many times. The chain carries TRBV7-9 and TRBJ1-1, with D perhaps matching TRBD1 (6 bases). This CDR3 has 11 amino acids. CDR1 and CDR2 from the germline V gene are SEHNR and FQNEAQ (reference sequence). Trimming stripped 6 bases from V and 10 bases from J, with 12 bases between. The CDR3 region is CASRGGRGAFF. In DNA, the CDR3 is TGTGCCAGCAGGGGGGGCCGGGGAGCTTTCTTT.

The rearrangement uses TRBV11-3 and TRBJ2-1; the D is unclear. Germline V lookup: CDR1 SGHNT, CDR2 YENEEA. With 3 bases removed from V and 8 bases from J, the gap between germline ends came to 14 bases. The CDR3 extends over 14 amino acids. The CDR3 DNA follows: TGTGCCAGCAGCTTCGCCCCCCGAGGAGATGAGCAGTTCTTC. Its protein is CASSFAPRGDEQFF.

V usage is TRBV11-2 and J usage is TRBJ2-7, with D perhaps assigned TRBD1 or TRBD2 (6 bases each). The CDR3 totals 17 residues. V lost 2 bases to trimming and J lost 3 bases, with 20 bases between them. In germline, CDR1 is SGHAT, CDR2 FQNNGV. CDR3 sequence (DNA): TGTGCCAGCAGCTTAAGGGCAGGGGAGGTCTCTTACTACGAGCAGTACTTC. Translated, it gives CASSLRAGEVSYYEQYF.

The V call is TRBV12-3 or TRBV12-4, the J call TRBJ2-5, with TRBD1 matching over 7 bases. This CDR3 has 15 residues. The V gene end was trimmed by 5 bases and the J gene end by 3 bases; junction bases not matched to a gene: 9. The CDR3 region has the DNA TGTGCCAGCAGTAGCCCCCGGCAGGGGGAAGAGACCCAGTACTTC. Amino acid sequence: CASSSPRQGEETQYF.

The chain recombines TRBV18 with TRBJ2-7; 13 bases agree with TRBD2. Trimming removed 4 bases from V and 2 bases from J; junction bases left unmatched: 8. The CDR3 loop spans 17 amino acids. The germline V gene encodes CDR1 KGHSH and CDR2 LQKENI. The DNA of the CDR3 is TGTGCCAGCTCACTCCGGACTAGCGGGAGTGAAGCCTACGAGCAGTACGTC. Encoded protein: CASSLRTSGSEAYEQYV.

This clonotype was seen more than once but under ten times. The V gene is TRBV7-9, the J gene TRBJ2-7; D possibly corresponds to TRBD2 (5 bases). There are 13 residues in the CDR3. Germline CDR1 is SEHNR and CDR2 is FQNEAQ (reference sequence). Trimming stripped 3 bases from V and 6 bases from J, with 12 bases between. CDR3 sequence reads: CASSFDVRVEQYF. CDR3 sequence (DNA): TGTGCCAGCAGCTTTGATGTGAGGGTCGAGCAGTACTTC.

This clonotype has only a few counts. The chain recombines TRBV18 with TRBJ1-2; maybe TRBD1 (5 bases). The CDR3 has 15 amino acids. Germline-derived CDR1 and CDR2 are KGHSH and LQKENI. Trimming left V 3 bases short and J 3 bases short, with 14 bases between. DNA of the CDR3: TGTGCCAGCTCACCCCGCCCAGACAGAGACTATGGCTACACCTTC. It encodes CASSPRPDRDYGYTF. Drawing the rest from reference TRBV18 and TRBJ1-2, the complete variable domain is NAGVMQNPRHLVRRRGQEARLRCSPMKGHSHVYWYRQLPEEGLKFMVYLQKENIIDESGMPKERFSAEFPKEGPSILRIQQVVRGDSAAYFCASSPRPDRDYGYTFGSGTRLTVV.

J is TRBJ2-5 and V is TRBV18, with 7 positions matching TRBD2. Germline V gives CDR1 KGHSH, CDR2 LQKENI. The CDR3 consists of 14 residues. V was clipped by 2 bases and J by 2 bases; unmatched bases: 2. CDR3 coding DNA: TGTGCCAGCTCACCAAGCGGGGCGCAAGAGACCCAGTACTTC. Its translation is CASSPSGAQETQYF. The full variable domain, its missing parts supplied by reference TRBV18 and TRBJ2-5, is NAGVMQNPRHLVRRRGQEARLRCSPMKGHSHVYWYRQLPEEGLKFMVYLQKENIIDESGMPKERFSAEFPKEGPSILRIQQVVRGDSAAYFCASSPSGAQETQYFGPGTRLLVL.

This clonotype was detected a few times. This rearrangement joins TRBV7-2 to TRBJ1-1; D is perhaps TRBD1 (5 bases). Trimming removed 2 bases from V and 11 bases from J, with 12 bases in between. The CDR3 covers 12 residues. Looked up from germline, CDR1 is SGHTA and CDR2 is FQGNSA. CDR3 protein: CASSLRGKGAFF. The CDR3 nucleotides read TGTGCCAGCAGCTTAAGGGGTAAAGGGGCTTTCTTT.

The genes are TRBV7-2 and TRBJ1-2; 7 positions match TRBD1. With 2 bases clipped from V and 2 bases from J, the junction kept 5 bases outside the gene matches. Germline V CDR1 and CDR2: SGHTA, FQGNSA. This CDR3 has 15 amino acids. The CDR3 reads CASSLILTGNYGYTF. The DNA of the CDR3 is TGTGCCAGCAGCTTAATCCTGACAGGGAACTATGGCTACACCTTC.

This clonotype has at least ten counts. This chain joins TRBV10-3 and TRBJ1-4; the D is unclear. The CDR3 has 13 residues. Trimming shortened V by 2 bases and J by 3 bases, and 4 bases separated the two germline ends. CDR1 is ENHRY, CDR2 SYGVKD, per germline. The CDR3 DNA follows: TGTGCCATCAGTGAGGAGCCTAATGAAAAACTGTTTTTT. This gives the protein CAISEEPNEKLFF.

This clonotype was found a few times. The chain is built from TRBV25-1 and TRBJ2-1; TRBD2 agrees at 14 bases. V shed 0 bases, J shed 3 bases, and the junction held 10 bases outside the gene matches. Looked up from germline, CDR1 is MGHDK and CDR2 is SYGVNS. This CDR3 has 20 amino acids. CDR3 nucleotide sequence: TGTGCCAGCAGTGAATATCAGGGAGGACTAGCGGGAGGATTCTACAATGAGCAGTTCTTC. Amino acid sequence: CASSEYQGGLAGGFYNEQFF. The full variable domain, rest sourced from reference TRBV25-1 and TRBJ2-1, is EADIYQTPRYLVIGTGKKITLECSQTMGHDKMYWYQQDPGMELHLIHYSYGVNSTEKGDLSSESTVSRIRTEHFPLTLESARPSHTSQYLCASSEYQGGLAGGFYNEQFFGPGTRLTVL.

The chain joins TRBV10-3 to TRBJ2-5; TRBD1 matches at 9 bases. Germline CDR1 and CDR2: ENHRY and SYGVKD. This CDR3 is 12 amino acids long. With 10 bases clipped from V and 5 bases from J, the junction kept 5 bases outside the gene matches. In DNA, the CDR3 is TGTGCCACCACAGGGGGCGGTGAGACCCAGTACTTC. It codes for CATTGGGETQYF.

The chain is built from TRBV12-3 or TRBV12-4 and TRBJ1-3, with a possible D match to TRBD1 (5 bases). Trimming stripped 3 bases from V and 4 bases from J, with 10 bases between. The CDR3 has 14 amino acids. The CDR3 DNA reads TGTGCCAGCAGTTTGGACAATTTCGGAAACACCATATATTTT. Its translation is CASSLDNFGNTIYF.

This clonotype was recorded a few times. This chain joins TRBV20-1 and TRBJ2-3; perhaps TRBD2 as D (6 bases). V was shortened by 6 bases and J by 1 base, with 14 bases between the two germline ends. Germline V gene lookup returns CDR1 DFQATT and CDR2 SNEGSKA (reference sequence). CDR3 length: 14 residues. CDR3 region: CSALRREGTDTQYF. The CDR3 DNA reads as TGCAGTGCCCTAAGGCGGGAAGGCACAGATACGCAGTATTTT.